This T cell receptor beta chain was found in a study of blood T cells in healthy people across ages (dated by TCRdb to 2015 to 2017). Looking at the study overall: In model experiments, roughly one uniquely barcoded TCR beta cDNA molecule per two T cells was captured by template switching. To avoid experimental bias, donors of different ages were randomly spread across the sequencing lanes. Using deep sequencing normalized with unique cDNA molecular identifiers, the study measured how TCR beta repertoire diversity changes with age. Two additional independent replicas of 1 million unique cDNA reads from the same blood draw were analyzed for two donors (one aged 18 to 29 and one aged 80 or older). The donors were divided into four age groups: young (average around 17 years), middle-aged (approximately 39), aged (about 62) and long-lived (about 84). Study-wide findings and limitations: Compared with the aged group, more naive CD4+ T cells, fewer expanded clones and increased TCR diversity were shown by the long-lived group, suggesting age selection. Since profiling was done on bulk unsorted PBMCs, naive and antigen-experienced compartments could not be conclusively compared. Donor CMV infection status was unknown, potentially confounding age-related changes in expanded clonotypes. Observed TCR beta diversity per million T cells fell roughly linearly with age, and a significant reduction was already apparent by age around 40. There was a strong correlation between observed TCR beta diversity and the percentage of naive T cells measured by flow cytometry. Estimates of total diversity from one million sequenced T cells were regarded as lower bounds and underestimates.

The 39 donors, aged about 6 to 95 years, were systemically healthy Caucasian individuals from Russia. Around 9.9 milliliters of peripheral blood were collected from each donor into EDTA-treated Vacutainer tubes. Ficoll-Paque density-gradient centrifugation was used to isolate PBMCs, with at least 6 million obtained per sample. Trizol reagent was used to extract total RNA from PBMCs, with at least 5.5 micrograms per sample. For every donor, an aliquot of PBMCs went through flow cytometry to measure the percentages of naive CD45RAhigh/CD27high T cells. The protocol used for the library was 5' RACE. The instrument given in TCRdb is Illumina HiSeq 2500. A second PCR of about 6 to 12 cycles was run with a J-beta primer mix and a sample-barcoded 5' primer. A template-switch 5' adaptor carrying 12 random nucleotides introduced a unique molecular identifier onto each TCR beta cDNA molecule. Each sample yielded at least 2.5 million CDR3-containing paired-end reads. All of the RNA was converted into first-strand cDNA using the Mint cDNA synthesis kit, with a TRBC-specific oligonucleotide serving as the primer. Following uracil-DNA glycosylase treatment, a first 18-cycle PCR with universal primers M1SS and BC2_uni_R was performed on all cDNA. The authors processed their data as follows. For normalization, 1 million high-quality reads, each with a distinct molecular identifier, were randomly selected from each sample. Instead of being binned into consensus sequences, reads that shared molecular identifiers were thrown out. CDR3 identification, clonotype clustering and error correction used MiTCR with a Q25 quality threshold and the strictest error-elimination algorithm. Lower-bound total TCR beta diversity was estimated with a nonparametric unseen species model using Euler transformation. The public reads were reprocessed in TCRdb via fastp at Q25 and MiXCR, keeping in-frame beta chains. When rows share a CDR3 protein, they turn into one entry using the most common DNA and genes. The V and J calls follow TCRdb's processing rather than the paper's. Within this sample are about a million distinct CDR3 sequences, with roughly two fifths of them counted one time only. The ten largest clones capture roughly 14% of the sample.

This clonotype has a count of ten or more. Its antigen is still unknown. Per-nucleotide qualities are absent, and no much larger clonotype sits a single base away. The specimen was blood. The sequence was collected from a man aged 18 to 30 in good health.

This receptor carries the CDR3 CASSGGSEKLFF. The base sequence is TGTGCCAGCAGCGGCGGAAGTGAAAAACTGTTTTTT. The rearrangement joined TRBV6-5 to TRBJ1-4; the D gene cannot be named for sure. The germline V gene yields MNHEY for CDR1 and SVGAGI for CDR2. The CDR3 goes from the cysteine to the phenylalanine over 12 residues. The read is trimmed to its CDR3 DNA, 36 bases read in frame from base 1. Cut back by 6 bases and 7 bases, the V and J ends lie 9 bases apart.